The entry below gives a single TCR beta chain sequence along with its context. Libraries were prepared by immunoSEQ multiplex PCR; TCRdb keeps only in-frame clonotypes and omits some of them. The sample carries about 140,000 clones, roughly 90% recorded once. The source of the sample is a study of cytomegalovirus exposure and HLA in healthy donors. V lost 2 bases and J lost 2, with 14 bases in between. This CDR3 has 15 residues. Germline CDR1 and CDR2: SGHDT and YYEEEE. Sequencing used PBMCs. The TCR was taken from a man younger than 35 in good health and CMV-seronegative. V gene TRBV5-6 combines with J gene TRBJ2-7; weak D call: TRBD1 (5 bases). Here the CDR3 reads CASSLRGSPPYEQYF. The CDR3 DNA follows: TGTGCCAGCAGCTTAAGGGGCTCCCCCCCCTACGAGCAGTACTTC.